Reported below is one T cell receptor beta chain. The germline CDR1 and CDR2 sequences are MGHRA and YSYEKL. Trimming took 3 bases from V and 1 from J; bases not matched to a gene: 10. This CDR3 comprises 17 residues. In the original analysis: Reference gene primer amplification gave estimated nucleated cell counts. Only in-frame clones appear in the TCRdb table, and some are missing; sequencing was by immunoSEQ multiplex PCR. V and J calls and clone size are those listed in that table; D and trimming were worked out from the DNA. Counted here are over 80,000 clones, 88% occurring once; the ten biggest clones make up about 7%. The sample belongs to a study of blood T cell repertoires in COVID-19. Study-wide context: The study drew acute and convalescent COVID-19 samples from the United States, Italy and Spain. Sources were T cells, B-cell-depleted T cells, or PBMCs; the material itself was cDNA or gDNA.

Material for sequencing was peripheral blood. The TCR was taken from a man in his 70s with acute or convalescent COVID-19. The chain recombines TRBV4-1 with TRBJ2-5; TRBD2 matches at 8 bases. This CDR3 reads CASSHVGRGVPQETQYF. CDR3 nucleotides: TGCGCCAGCAGCCACGTTGGGCGGGGGGTGCCCCAAGAGACCCAGTACTTC.